This entry is about one T cell receptor (beta chain). Antigen: not known. Clones were read by immunoSEQ multiplex PCR, and TCRdb kept only the in-frame ones, dropping some. The sample shows over 150,000 clones, 86% of them seen only once. Germline loops: CDR1 MNHEY, CDR2 SVGAGI. The length of the CDR3 is 15 residues. J gave up 1 base and V 6 bases, and 4 bases lay outside the gene matches. These data come from a study of T cell responses to AZD1222 COVID-19 vaccine. Study-level findings and limits: Compared with day 0, the breadth and depth of the Spike-specific TCR repertoire rose significantly after two doses of AZD1222. Repertoires in all cases were sampled only once the peak T cell response had passed. Distributed over spike, vaccine-associated CD4 TCRs predominated at 160-218 and 743-854. Epitopes outside B.1.351 and B.1.1.7 mutated regions reportedly drew nearly half of spike TCRs.

The rearrangement joins TRBV6-5 to TRBJ1-5, with 9 positions matching TRBD1. The source was peripheral blood, collected on day 0 of MenACWY control vaccination. This receptor was taken from an adult in good health. CDR3 coding DNA: TGTGCCAGCAGCCTCGGGACAGGGAGCAATCAGCCCCAGCATTTT. This encodes CASSLGTGSNQPQHF.